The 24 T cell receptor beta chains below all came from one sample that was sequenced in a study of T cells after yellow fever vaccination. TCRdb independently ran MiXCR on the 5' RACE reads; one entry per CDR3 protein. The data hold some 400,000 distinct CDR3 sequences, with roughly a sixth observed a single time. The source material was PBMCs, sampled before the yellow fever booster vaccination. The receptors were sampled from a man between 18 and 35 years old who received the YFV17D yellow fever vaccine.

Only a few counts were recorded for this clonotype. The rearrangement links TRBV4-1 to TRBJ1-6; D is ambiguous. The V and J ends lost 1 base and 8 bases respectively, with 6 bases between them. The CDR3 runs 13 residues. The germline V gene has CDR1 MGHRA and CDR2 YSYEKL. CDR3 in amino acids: CASSQVGYSPLHF. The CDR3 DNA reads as TGCGCCAGCAGCCAAGTCGGGTATTCACCCCTCCACTTT.

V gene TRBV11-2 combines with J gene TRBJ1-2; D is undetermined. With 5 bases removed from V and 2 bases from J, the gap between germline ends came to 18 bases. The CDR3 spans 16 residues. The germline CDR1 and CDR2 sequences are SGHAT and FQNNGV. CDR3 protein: CASSQPRGVTNYGYTF. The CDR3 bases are TGTGCCAGCAGCCAACCCCGCGGGGTTACCAACTATGGCTACACCTTC.

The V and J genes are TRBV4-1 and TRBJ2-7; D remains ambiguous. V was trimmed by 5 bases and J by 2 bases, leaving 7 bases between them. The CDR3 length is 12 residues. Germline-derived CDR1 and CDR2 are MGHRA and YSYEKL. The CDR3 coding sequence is TGCGCCAGCAGCACCGGTACCTACGAGCAGTACTTC. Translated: CASSTGTYEQYF.

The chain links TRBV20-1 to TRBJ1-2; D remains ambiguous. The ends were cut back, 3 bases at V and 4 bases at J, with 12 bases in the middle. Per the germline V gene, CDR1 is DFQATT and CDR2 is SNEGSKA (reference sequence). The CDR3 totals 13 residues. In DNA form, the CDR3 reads TGCAGTGCTAGCGGCGCCCCTGGCTATGGCTACACCTTC. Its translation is CSASGAPGYGYTF.

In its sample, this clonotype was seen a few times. CDR3 region: CATSARTEEETQYF. CDR3 nucleotides: TGTGCCACCAGTGCCCGGACAGAGGAAGAGACCCAGTACTTC. The rearrangement joins TRBV24-1 to TRBJ2-5, with D possibly matching TRBD1 (6 bases). The germline V gene encodes CDR1 KGHDR and CDR2 SFDVKD. V was trimmed by 5 bases and J by 3 bases, leaving 12 bases between them. This CDR3 is built from 14 residues.

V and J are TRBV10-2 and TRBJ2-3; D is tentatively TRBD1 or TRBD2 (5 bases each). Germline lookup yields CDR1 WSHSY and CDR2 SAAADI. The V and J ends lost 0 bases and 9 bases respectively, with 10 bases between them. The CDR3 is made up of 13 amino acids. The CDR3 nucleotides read TGCGCCAGCAGTGAGTCGGGGGTGGGAACGCAGTATTTT. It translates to CASSESGVGTQYF.

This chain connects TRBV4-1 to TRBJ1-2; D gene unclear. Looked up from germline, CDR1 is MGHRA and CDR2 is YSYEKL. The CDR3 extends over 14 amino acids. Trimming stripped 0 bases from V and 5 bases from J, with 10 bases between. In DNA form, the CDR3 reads TGCGCCAGCAGCCAAGATAGCCAGGCTTATGGCTACACCTTC. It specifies CASSQDSQAYGYTF.

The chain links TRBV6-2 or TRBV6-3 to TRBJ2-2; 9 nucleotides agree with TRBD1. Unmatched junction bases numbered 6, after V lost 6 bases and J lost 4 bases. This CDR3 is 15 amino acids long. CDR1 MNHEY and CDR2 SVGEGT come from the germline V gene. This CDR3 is CASSGTGPGTGELFF. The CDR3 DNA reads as TGTGCCAGCAGCGGGACAGGGCCGGGCACCGGGGAGCTGTTTTTT.

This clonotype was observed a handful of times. The CDR3 DNA sequence: TGCGCCAGCAGCCAAGCTGCTGGGACAGGGGACGCGGAATACTTC. This gives the protein CASSQAAGTGDAEYF. This rearrangement joins TRBV4-3 to TRBJ2-7; TRBD1 agrees at 10 bases. Germline V CDR1 and CDR2: LGHNA, YSLEER. The length of the CDR3 is 15 residues. The V and J ends lost 1 base and 13 bases, in that order; junction bases with no gene match: 13.

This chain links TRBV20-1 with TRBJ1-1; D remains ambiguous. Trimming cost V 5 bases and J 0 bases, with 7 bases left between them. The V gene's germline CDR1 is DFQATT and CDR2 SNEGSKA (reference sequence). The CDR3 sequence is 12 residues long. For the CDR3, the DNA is TGCAGTGCTGGCTCAGTGAACACTGAAGCTTTCTTT. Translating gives CSAGSVNTEAFF.

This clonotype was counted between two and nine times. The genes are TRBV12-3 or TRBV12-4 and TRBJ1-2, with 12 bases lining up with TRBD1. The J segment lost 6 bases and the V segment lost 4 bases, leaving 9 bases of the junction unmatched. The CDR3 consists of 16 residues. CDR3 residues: CASSSRDRGRVDGYTF. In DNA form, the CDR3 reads TGTGCCAGCAGTTCCCGGGACAGGGGGCGGGTGGATGGCTACACCTTC.

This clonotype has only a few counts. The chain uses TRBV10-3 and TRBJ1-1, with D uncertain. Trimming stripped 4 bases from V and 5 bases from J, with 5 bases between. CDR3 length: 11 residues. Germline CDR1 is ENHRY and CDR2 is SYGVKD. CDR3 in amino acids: CAISAETEAFF. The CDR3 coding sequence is TGTGCCATCAGTGCTGAAACTGAAGCTTTCTTT.

The CDR3 loop reads CASSQAGINEQFF. Written as DNA, the CDR3 is TGCGCCAGCAGCCAAGCAGGTATCAATGAGCAGTTCTTC. V usage is TRBV4-3 and J usage is TRBJ2-1; D ambiguous. The length of the CDR3 is 13 residues. Trimming pared 1 base from V and 6 bases from J, leaving 7 bases between. CDR1 is LGHNA, CDR2 YSLEER, per germline.

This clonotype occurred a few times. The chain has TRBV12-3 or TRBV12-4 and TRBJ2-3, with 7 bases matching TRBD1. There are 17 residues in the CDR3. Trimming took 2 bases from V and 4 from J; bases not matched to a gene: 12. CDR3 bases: TGTGCCAGCAGTTTAACCCCCGGGACAGTGAGGTCAGATACGCAGTATTTT. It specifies CASSLTPGTVRSDTQYF.

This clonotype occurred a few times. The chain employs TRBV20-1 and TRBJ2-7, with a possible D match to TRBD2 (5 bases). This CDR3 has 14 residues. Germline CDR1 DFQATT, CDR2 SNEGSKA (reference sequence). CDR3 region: CSAPSIRGDSEQYF. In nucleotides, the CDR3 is TGCAGCGCCCCCAGCATTCGGGGAGACTCCGAGCAGTACTTC.

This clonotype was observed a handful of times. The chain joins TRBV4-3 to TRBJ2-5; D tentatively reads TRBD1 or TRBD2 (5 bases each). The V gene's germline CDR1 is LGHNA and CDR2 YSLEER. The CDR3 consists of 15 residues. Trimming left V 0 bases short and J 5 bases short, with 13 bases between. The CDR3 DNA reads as TGCGCCAGCAGCCAAGATTGGGGGATTGAGGAGACCCAGTACTTC. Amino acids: CASSQDWGIEETQYF.

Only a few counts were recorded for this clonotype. CDR3: CASSPSTGGAYEQYF. CDR3 DNA: TGCGCCAGCAGCCCCTCGACAGGGGGGGCCTACGAGCAGTACTTC. The V call is TRBV4-3, the J call TRBJ2-7; 9 nucleotides match TRBD1. Germline lookup yields CDR1 LGHNA and CDR2 YSLEER. There are 15 residues in the CDR3. Trimming at V came to 4 bases and at J to 2 bases, leaving 6 bases not matched to a gene.

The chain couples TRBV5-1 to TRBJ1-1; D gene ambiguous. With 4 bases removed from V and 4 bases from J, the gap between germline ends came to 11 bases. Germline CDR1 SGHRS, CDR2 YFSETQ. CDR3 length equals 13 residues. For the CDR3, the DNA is TGCGCCAGCAGCCCCCAACCACTCACTGAAGCTTTCTTT. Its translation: CASSPQPLTEAFF.

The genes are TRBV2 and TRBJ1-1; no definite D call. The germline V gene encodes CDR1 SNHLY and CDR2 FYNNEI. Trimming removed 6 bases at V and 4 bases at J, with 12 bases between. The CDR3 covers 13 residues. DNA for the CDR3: TGTGCCAGCAGCGAACGGCTGCTCACTGAAGCTTTCTTT. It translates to CASSERLLTEAFF.

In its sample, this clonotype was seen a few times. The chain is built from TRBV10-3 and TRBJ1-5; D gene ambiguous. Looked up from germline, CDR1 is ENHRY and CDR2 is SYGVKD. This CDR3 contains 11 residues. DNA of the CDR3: TGTGCGACCGCGGGATCTCAGCCCCAGCATTTT. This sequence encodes CATAGSQPQHF.

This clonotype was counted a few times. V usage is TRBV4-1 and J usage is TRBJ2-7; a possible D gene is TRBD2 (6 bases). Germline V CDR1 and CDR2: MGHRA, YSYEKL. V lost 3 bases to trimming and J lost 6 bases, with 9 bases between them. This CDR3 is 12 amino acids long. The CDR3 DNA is TGCGCCAGCAGCCAGGGCGGGACCGAGCAGTACTTC. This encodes CASSQGGTEQYF.

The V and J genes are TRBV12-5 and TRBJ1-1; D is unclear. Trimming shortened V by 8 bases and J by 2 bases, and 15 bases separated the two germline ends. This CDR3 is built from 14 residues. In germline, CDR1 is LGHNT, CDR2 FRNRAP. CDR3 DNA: TGTGCTAGTAGAACTACCCGGGGAAACACTGAAGCTTTCTTT. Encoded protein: CASRTTRGNTEAFF.

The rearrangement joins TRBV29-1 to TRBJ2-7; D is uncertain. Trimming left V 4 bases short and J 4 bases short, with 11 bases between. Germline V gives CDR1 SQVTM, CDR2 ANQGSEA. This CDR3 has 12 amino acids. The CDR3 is CSVVSGRYEQYF. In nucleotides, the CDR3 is TGCAGCGTTGTATCCGGGCGGTACGAGCAGTACTTC.

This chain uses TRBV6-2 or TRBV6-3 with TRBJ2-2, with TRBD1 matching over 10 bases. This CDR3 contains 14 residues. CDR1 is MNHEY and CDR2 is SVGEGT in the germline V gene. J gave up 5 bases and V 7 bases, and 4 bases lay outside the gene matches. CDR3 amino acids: CASTRTGGTGELFF. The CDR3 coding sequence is TGTGCCAGCACCCGGACAGGGGGGACCGGGGAGCTGTTTTTT.